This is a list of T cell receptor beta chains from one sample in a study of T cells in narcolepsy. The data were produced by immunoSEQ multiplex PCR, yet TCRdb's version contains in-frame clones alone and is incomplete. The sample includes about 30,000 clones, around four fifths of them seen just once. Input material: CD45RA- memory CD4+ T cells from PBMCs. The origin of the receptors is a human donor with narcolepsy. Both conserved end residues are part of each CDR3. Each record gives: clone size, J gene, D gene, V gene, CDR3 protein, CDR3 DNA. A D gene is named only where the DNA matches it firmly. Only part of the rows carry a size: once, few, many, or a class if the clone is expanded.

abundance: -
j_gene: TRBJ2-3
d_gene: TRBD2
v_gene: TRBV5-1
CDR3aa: CASSHSLAGVTDTQYF
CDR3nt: TGCGCCAGCAGCCACAGCCTAGCGGGGGTAACAGATACGCAGTATTTT

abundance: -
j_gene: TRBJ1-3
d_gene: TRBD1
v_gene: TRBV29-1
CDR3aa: CSVEGGAGGSGNTIYF
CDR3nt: TGCAGCGTTGAAGGAGGAGCAGGGGGCAGTGGAAACACCATATATTTT

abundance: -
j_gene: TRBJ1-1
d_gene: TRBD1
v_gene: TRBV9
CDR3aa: CASSVGAQGEAFF
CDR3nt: TGTGCCAGCAGCGTAGGGGCGCAGGGGGAGGCTTTCTTT

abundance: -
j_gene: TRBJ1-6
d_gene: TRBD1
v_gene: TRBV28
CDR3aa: CASSYWQGAGNSPLHF
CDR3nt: TGTGCCAGCAGTTATTGGCAGGGGGCGGGTAATTCACCCCTCCACTTT

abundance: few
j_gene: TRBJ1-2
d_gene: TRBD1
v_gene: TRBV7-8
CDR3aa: CASSFLEGQGDGYTF
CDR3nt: TGTGCCAGCAGCTTTCTCGAAGGACAGGGCGATGGCTACACCTTC

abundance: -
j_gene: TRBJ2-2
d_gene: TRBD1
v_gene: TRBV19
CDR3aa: CASSSPGGPRSGELFF
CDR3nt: TGTGCCAGTAGTTCCCCAGGGGGTCCGAGGTCCGGGGAGCTGTTTTTT

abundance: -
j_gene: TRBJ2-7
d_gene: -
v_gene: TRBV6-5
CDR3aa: CASSRRNYEQYF
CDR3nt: TGTGCCAGCAGTCGGAGAAACTACGAGCAGTACTTC

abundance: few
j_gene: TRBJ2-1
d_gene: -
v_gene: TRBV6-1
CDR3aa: CASGTGYEQFF
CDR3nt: TGTGCCAGCGGAACAGGGTACGAGCAGTTCTTC

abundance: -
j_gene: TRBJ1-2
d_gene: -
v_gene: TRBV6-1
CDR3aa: CASLRQANYGYTF
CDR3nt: TGTGCCAGCCTAAGACAAGCTAACTATGGCTACACCTTC

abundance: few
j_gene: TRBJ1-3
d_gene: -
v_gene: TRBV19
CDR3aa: CASSMRPFALGNTIYF
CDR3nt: TGTGCCAGTAGTATGAGACCTTTCGCGCTCGGAAACACCATATATTTT

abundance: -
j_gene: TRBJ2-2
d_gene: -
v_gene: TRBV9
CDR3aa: CASSVGTDTNTGELFF
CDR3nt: TGTGCCAGCAGCGTAGGGACAGATACTAACACCGGGGAGCTGTTTTTT

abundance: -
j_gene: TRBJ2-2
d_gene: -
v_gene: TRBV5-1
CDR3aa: CASSLGQTTGELLF
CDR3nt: TGCGCCAGCAGCTTAGGACAGACCACCGGGGAGCTGCTTTTT

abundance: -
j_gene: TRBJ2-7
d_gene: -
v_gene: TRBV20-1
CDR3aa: CSAGYLHEQYF
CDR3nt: TGCAGTGCTGGATATCTACACGAGCAGTACTTC

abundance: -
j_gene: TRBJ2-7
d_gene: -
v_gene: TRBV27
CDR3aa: CASSTGFGAALSRKAYEQYF
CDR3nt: TGTGCCAGCAGTACCGGCTTTGGGGCCGCACTTTCCCGGAAGGCCTACGAGCAGTACTTC

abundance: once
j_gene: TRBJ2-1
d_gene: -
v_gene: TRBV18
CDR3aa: CASSRGGTSYNEQFF
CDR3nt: TGTGCCAGCTCGCGGGGCGGGACTTCCTACAATGAGCAGTTCTTC

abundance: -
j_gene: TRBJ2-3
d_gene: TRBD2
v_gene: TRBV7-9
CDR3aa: CASMGLAGGDTQYF
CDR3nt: TGTGCCAGCATGGGACTAGCGGGAGGGGACACGCAGTATTTT

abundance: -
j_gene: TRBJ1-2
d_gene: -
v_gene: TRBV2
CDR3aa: CASRPESRGYTF
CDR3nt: TGTGCCAGCAGGCCGGAGTCCCGGGGCTACACCTTC

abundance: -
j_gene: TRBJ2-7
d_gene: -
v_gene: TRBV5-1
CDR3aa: CASSLIILARPAEQYF
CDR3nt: TGCGCCAGCAGCTTGATCATACTAGCAAGGCCCGCCGAGCAGTACTTC

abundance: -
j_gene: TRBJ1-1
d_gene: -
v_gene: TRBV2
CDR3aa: CASRRPRDASEAFF
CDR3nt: TGTGCCAGCAGACGCCCCCGGGACGCCAGTGAAGCTTTCTTT

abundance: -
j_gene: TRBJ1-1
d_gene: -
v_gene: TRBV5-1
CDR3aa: CASSVGAGMNTEAFF
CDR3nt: TGCGCCAGCAGCGTCGGGGCGGGGATGAACACTGAAGCTTTCTTT

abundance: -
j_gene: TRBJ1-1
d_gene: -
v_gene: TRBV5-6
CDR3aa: CASSLGLFHQNTEAFF
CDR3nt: TGTGCCAGCAGCTTGGGACTATTTCATCAGAACACTGAAGCTTTCTTT

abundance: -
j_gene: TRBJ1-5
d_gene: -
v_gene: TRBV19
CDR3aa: CASSLMGNSNQPQHF
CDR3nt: TGTGCCAGTAGTTTGATGGGGAATAGCAATCAGCCCCAGCATTTT

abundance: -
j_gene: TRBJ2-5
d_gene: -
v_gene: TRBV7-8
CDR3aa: CASSLPQGPETQYF
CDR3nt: TGTGCCAGCAGCTTACCCCAGGGGCCGGAGACCCAGTACTTC

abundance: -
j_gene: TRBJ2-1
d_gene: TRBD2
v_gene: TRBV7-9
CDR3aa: CASMGGSYNEQFF
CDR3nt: TGTGCCAGCATGGGGGGGTCCTACAATGAGCAGTTCTTC

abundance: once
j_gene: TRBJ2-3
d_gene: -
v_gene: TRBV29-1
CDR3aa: CSVEGSDTQYF
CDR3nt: TGCAGCGTTGAGGGCAGTGATACGCAGTATTTT

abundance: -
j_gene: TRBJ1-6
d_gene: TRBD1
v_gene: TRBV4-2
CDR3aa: CASSQERDRDSPLHF
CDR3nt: TGTGCCAGCAGCCAAGAGAGGGACAGGGATTCACCCCTCCACTTT

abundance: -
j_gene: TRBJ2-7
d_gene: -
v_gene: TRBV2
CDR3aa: CASSGGTGHEQYF
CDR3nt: TGTGCCAGCAGTGGAGGGACTGGGCACGAGCAGTACTTC

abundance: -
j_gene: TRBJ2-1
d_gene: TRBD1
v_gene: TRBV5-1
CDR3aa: CASSEYGTGGGSYNEQFF
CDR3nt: TGCGCCAGCAGCGAATACGGGACAGGGGGAGGCTCCTACAATGAGCAGTTCTTC

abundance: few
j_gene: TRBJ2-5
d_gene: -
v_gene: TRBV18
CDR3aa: CASSAEHGQETQYF
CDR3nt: TGTGCCAGCTCAGCGGAACATGGGCAAGAGACCCAGTACTTC

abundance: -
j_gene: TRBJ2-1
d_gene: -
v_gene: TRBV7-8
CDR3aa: CASSADGDSYNEQFF
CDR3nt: TGTGCCAGCAGCGCAGACGGGGACTCCTACAATGAGCAGTTCTTC

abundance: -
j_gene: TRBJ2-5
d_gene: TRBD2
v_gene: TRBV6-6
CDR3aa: CASSPLAGGPVTQYF
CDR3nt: TGTGCCAGCAGCCCCTTAGCGGGGGGGCCGGTGACCCAGTACTTC

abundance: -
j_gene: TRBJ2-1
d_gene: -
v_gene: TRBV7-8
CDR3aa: CASSLTSTRDEQFF
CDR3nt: TGTGCCAGCAGCTTAACTTCTACAAGGGATGAGCAGTTCTTC

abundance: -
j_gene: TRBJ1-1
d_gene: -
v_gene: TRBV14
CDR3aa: CASSQFPRALGVGTEAFF
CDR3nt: TGTGCCAGCAGCCAATTCCCTCGGGCCCTGGGGGTTGGGACTGAAGCTTTCTTT

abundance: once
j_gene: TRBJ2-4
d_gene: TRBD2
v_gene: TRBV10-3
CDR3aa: CAISAGGAKNIQYF
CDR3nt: TGTGCCATCAGTGCGGGGGGTGCCAAAAACATTCAGTACTTC

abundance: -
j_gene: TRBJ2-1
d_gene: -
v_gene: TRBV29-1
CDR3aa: CSARTGNEQFF
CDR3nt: TGCAGCGCCCGGACTGGGAATGAGCAGTTCTTC

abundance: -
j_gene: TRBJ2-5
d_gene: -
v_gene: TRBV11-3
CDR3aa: CASSLGPRKAQYF
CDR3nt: TGTGCCAGCAGCTTAGGGCCAAGGAAGGCCCAGTACTTC

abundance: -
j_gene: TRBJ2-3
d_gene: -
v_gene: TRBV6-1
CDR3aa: CASTTAYTDTQYF
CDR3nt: TGTGCCAGCACCACAGCATACACAGATACGCAGTATTTT

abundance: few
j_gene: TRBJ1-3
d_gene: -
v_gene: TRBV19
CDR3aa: CASSIGGGSGNTIYF
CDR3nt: TGTGCCAGTAGTATCGGGGGAGGATCTGGAAACACCATATATTTT

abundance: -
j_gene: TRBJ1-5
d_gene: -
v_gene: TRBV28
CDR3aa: CASSKSAGNQPQHF
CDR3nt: TGTGCCAGCAGCAAGTCGGCAGGGAATCAGCCCCAGCATTTT

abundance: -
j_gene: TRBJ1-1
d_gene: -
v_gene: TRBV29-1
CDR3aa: CSVRHSTEAFF
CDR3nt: TGCAGCGTTAGGCACAGCACTGAAGCTTTCTTT

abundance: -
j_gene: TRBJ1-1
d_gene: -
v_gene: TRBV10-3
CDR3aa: CAISERQGRPEAFF
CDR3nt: TGTGCCATCAGTGAGAGGCAGGGGAGGCCTGAAGCTTTCTTT

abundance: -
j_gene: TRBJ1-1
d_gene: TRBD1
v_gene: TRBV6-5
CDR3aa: CASRSGGMNTEAFF
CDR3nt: TGTGCCAGCAGATCAGGGGGGATGAACACTGAAGCTTTCTTT

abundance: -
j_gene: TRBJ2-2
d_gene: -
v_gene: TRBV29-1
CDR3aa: CSVGGGGAASGELFF
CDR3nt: TGCAGCGTTGGGGGAGGGGGCGCAGCTTCCGGGGAGCTGTTTTTT

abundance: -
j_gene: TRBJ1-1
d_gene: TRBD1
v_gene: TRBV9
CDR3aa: CASSVVGGSEAFF
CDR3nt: TGTGCCAGCAGCGTAGTAGGGGGCTCTGAAGCTTTCTTT

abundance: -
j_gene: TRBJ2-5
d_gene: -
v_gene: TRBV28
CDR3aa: CATAGPNQETQYF
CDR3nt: TGTGCCACAGCAGGCCCTAACCAAGAGACCCAGTACTTC

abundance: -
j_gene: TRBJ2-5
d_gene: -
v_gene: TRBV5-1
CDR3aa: CASSIGSGETQYF
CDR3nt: TGCGCCAGCAGTATAGGGTCGGGGGAGACCCAGTACTTC

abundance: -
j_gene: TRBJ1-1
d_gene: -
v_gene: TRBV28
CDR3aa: CASRLNTEAFF
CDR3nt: TGTGCCAGCAGGTTGAACACTGAAGCTTTCTTT

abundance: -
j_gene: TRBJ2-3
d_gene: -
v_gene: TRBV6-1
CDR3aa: CASSDPERRPTDTQYF
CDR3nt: TGTGCCAGCAGTGACCCGGAGCGGCGGCCCACAGATACGCAGTATTTT

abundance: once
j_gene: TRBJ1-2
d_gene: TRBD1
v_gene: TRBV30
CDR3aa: CAWSLGQARGYTF
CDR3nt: TGTGCCTGGAGTTTAGGACAGGCGCGGGGCTACACCTTC

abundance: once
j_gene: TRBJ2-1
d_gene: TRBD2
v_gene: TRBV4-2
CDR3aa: CASSQISGTGSGRNNEQFF
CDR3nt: TGTGCCAGCAGCCAGATTAGCGGGACCGGAAGTGGGCGGAACAATGAGCAGTTCTTC

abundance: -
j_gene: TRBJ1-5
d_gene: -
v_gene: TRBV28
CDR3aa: CASSRPGGNSNQPQHF
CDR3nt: TGTGCCAGCAGCCGACCCGGCGGGAATAGCAATCAGCCCCAGCATTTT

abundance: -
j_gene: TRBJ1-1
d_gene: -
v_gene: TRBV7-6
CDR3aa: CASSEQVMNTEAFF
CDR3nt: TGTGCCAGCAGTGAACAGGTTATGAACACTGAAGCTTTCTTT

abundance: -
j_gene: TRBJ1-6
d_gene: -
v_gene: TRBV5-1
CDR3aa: CASSSQGGYNSPLHF
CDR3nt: TGCGCCAGCAGCTCACAGGGAGGCTATAATTCACCCCTCCACTTT

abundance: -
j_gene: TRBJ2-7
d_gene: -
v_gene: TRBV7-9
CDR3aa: CASTVGQFHEQYF
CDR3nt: TGTGCCAGCACCGTTGGACAATTCCACGAGCAGTACTTC

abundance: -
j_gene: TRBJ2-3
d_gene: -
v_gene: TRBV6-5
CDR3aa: CASSYLTSTDTQYF
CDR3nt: TGTGCCAGCAGTTACTTGACTAGCACAGATACGCAGTATTTT